The rows below give T cell receptor beta chains drawn from one sample of a study of cytomegalovirus exposure and HLA in healthy donors. Sequencing used immunoSEQ multiplex PCR; TCRdb keeps in-frame clones, though not all of them. The repertoire holds about 97,000 clones, with 73% as singletons. What was sequenced was PBMCs. These receptors originate from a man between 40 and 49 years old in good health and CMV-seronegative. Both conserved end residues are part of each CDR3. The D gene is left open where the match is weak. Where a row states a size, it is once, few, many or the class of an expanded clone; other rows omit it.

TGTGCCAGCAGCTTTCAGACTAGCGGGGGGTTAAACGAGCAGTACTTC,CASSFQTSGGLNEQYF,TRBV5-6,TRBD2,-,TRBJ2-7
TGTGCCAGCAGTTTCCCCGGGACAGGGGAACAGCCCCAGCATTTT,CASSFPGTGEQPQHF,TRBV28,TRBD1,-,TRBJ1-5
TGTGCCAGCAGTGAGCACAGGGTAAAGGGTCGGAATTCACCCCTCCACTTT,CASSEHRVKGRNSPLHF,TRBV6-4,-,-,TRBJ1-6
TGCGCCAGCAGCTTGGGAACAGGGTTTTTTGGCTACACCTTC,CASSLGTGFFGYTF,TRBV5-1,-,-,TRBJ1-2
TGTGCCAGCACCGGGACTAGCGGGGTCGAGCAGTACTTC,CASTGTSGVEQYF,TRBV6-5,TRBD2,-,TRBJ2-7
TGTGCCAGCGGCAGCGGCCCCATGAACACTGAAGCTTTCTTT,CASGSGPMNTEAFF,TRBV5-6,-,few,TRBJ1-1
TGCAGCGTTGAAGGATTTGTCGGGTACGGCAATCAGCCCCAGCATTTT,CSVEGFVGYGNQPQHF,TRBV29-1,-,-,TRBJ1-5
TGTGCCAGCGCGAAGGGGCCCACAGATACGCAGTATTTT,CASAKGPTDTQYF,TRBV11-3,-,-,TRBJ2-3
TGTGCCAGCAGCGCAGACAGAAACAATGAGCAGTTCTTC,CASSADRNNEQFF,TRBV2,-,-,TRBJ2-1
TGTGCCAGCAGTGACGGACAGGCTGGCTACACCTTC,CASSDGQAGYTF,TRBV6-4,TRBD1,-,TRBJ1-2
TGTGCCAGTAGGAGGGACAGGCCCCACAATCAGCCCCAGCATTTT,CASRRDRPHNQPQHF,TRBV19,TRBD1,-,TRBJ1-5
TGTGCCATCGCGGACACCGCTAGCACAGATACGCAGTATTTT,CAIADTASTDTQYF,TRBV10-3,-,few,TRBJ2-3
TGTGCCAGCTCACCACTGGGGGCGTCAGACGAGCAGTACTTC,CASSPLGASDEQYF,TRBV18,-,-,TRBJ2-7
TGTGCCAGCACCCAAAACGGCGGGGCTGACTCCTACGAGCAGTACTTC,CASTQNGGADSYEQYF,TRBV9,-,-,TRBJ2-7
TGTGCCAGCAGCTTAGAACGCAGAGAAGCTTTCTTT,CASSLERREAFF,TRBV11-1,-,-,TRBJ1-1
TGTGCCAGCAGAGAGAGCGGGGGGGCCTACGAGCAGTACTTC,CASRESGGAYEQYF,TRBV5-4,TRBD2,-,TRBJ2-7
TGTGCCAGCAGTTACTCGAGGCCGGGAGGCGATACGCAGTATTTT,CASSYSRPGGDTQYF,TRBV6-5,TRBD2,-,TRBJ2-3
TGTGCCAGCAGTTACTCCCCGGCGACAGGGGACAATGAGCAGTTCTTC,CASSYSPATGDNEQFF,TRBV6-6,TRBD1,-,TRBJ2-1
TGTGCCAGCAGTGACAGGGTTAATCAGCCCCAGCATTTT,CASSDRVNQPQHF,TRBV25-1,-,-,TRBJ1-5
TGTGCCTGGAGTGCCCCCCGGCGGCAAAGCTACGAGCAGTACTTC,CAWSAPRRQSYEQYF,TRBV30,-,few,TRBJ2-7
TGTGCCACCAGCAGAGATGTCCAGGGGGAGACCCAGTACTTC,CATSRDVQGETQYF,TRBV15,-,-,TRBJ2-5
TGTGCCACCAGCAGAAGACTCCCTAGCACAGATACGCAGTATTTT,CATSRRLPSTDTQYF,TRBV15,-,once,TRBJ2-3
TGTGCCAGCAGGCAAGACAGGGGATTGGTAGCTTTCTTT,CASRQDRGLVAFF,TRBV27,TRBD1,-,TRBJ1-1
TGTGCCAGCAGCTTAGTGGGCACTCTTACCTACGAGCAGTACTTC,CASSLVGTLTYEQYF,TRBV7-8,-,-,TRBJ2-7
TGTGCCAGCAGCCCTGGGACAGACTTCTGGAATGAGCAGTTCTTC,CASSPGTDFWNEQFF,TRBV7-9,TRBD1,few,TRBJ2-1
TGTGCCAGCAGGAGATACGGGACAGACTCTGGAAACACCATATATTTT,CASRRYGTDSGNTIYF,TRBV7-2,TRBD1,once,TRBJ1-3
TGCGCCAGCAGCTCGGTACCGAGACAGGGAGATACCGAGCAGTACTTC,CASSSVPRQGDTEQYF,TRBV5-1,TRBD1,-,TRBJ2-7
TGCAGCGTAGCCGGGACAGGGATAAATCAGCCCCAGCATTTT,CSVAGTGINQPQHF,TRBV29-1,TRBD1,-,TRBJ1-5
TGTGCCAGCACCCGGACAGTGAATAATTCACCCCTCCACTTT,CASTRTVNNSPLHF,TRBV6-1,-,-,TRBJ1-6
TGTGCCAGCAGGGGGACAGGGTGGGACACAGATACGCAGTATTTT,CASRGTGWDTDTQYF,TRBV2,TRBD1,-,TRBJ2-3
TGTGCCAGCAGCCTCGGAAGGGAGGCTTACGAGCAGTACTTC,CASSLGREAYEQYF,TRBV6-5,-,-,TRBJ2-7
TGTGCCAGCAGCTTAGGACAGGGCCCGACGTTTTCCTGGGGCGAGCAGTACTTC,CASSLGQGPTFSWGEQYF,TRBV7-7,TRBD1,-,TRBJ2-7
TGTGCCAGCACTGGGCAGGAGAACACTGAAGCTTTCTTT,CASTGQENTEAFF,TRBV5-4,-,-,TRBJ1-1
TGTGCCAGCAGTTACGGGGGGTCCATCTATGGCTACACCTTC,CASSYGGSIYGYTF,TRBV6-5,-,-,TRBJ1-2
TGTGCCAGCAGCCTCGGGACTAGCGTAACGGAGACCCAGTACTTC,CASSLGTSVTETQYF,TRBV4-2,TRBD2,few,TRBJ2-5
TGTGCCACCACCCCAAAGACTAGCGGGGGGGTTAACGAGCAGTACTTC,CATTPKTSGGVNEQYF,TRBV10-3,TRBD2,-,TRBJ2-7
TGTGCCAGCAGCTTTGGACAGGGTCTACTAGTAGGGACCCAGTACTTC,CASSFGQGLLVGTQYF,TRBV28,TRBD1,-,TRBJ2-5
TGTGCTAGTGGTTTGGGTCAGGGGGAAGAGACCCAGTACTTC,CASGLGQGEETQYF,TRBV12-5,TRBD1,-,TRBJ2-5
TGTGCCAGCTCACTAACCGGGACAGGGGACAATCAGCCCCAGCATTTT,CASSLTGTGDNQPQHF,TRBV18,TRBD1,-,TRBJ1-5
TGTGCCAGCAGACCCCGGACAGTTAAAGAGCAGTTCTTC,CASRPRTVKEQFF,TRBV6-5,-,-,TRBJ2-1
TGTGCCGCGGGGGCAGGGGGCAGGCAAGAGACCCAGTACTTC,CAAGAGGRQETQYF,TRBV28,-,-,TRBJ2-5
TGTGCCAGCAGCCAAGACTTGGGCCTAAAAGAGACCCAGTACTTC,CASSQDLGLKETQYF,TRBV4-2,-,-,TRBJ2-5
TGTGCCAGCAGTGAAGAGGCGGGGGGCACAGATACGCAGTATTTT,CASSEEAGGTDTQYF,TRBV6-1,TRBD2,many,TRBJ2-3
TGTGCCAGCAGTGAAGAGCTAGCGGTCCCAGATACGCAGTATTTT,CASSEELAVPDTQYF,TRBV2,TRBD2,-,TRBJ2-3
TGTGCCAGCAGTTCAAGAAGGGGATTCTACGAGCAGTACTTC,CASSSRRGFYEQYF,TRBV6-5,-,once,TRBJ2-7
TGTGCCAGTAGTATCGGACAGGGGCAAGAGACCCAGTACTTC,CASSIGQGQETQYF,TRBV19,TRBD1,-,TRBJ2-5
TGCAGCGTACAGGGGATGTTGGGAGAGACCCAGTACTTC,CSVQGMLGETQYF,TRBV29-1,TRBD1,-,TRBJ2-5
TGCGCCAGCAGCTTGATCGGGGGGGAGAACACCGGGGAGCTGTTTTTT,CASSLIGGENTGELFF,TRBV5-1,TRBD2,-,TRBJ2-2
TGCGCCAGCAGCTTGGCGGGTTCCTACGAGCAGTACTTC,CASSLAGSYEQYF,TRBV5-1,-,few,TRBJ2-7
TGTGCCAGCAGCGTAGGTGCAGGGGGCCTCGGAAACACCATATATTTT,CASSVGAGGLGNTIYF,TRBV9,TRBD1,-,TRBJ1-3
TGCGCCAGCAGTGAGTTGGGACTAGCTTTGAAAGAGACCCAGTACTTC,CASSELGLALKETQYF,TRBV10-2,TRBD2,-,TRBJ2-5
TGTGCCAGCAGTTACGGGCCAGGTTCCCTCTATGGCTACACCTTC,CASSYGPGSLYGYTF,TRBV6-5,-,-,TRBJ1-2
TGTGCCAGCAGCTCCGGACAGACTAACCAAGAGACCCAGTACTTC,CASSSGQTNQETQYF,TRBV7-9,-,few,TRBJ2-5
TGCGCCAGCAGCCTGGCGCCACAGGGAGCCTATGGCTACACCTTC,CASSLAPQGAYGYTF,TRBV5-1,-,-,TRBJ1-2
TGCGCCAGCAGGGTCTCAGGGCTATCTAACTATGGCTACACCTTC,CASRVSGLSNYGYTF,TRBV10-1,-,-,TRBJ1-2
TGTGCCAGCTCTCCGGGGACAGGGGGCAGGATCGTAGAGACCCAGTACTTC,CASSPGTGGRIVETQYF,TRBV18,TRBD1,-,TRBJ2-5
TGTGCCAGCAGTCCCGGCGGGTGGGCCTACGAGCAGTACTTC,CASSPGGWAYEQYF,TRBV27,-,-,TRBJ2-7
TGTGCCACCAGCAACAGGGGGCGCGGGGGCTACACCTTC,CATSNRGRGGYTF,TRBV15,TRBD1,-,TRBJ1-2
TGTGCCAGCAGTGAAGACAGGGTACGATATGGCTACACCTTC,CASSEDRVRYGYTF,TRBV6-1,-,-,TRBJ1-2
TGTGCCAGCAGTCTCAACGGGCAGGGGTCGCATTTT,CASSLNGQGSHF,TRBV6-5,-,-,TRBJ1-5